These T cell receptor beta chains were read from a single sample in a study of cytomegalovirus exposure and HLA in healthy donors. Using immunoSEQ multiplex PCR, the repertoire was profiled, and TCRdb retains in-frame clones only, with some absent. Among 75,000 to 95,000 clones listed, 80% to 90% were seen once. The specimen was PBMCs. These receptors were obtained from a woman under 30 in good health and CMV-seropositive. Both conserved end residues are part of each CDR3. D genes are given only for firm matches. A row's size may be missing; if present it is once, few, many or a size class.

.	TRBJ1-5	TRBD1	TRBV6-1	CASMGQGAANQPQHF	TGTGCCAGCATGGGACAGGGGGCGGCCAATCAGCCCCAGCATTTT
.	TRBJ2-1	TRBD2	TRBV27	CASSREGQMVNEQFF	TGTGCCAGCAGTAGGGAGGGCCAGATGGTCAATGAGCAGTTCTTC
.	TRBJ2-2	.	TRBV5-6	CASSLTRVGTGELFF	TGTGCCAGCAGCTTGACGCGGGTTGGAACCGGGGAGCTGTTTTTT
once	TRBJ1-3	TRBD1	TRBV5-3	CARSLVWDRVCDTIYF	TGTGCCAGAAGCTTGGTATGGGACAGGGTTTGTGACACCATATATTTT
.	TRBJ2-7	.	TRBV10-3	CAINSGYEQYF	TGTGCCATCAATAGTGGCTACGAGCAGTACTTC
.	TRBJ1-2	TRBD1	TRBV25-1	CASRRTGVRDGGYTF	TGTGCCAGCAGACGGACAGGGGTTCGGGATGGTGGCTACACCTTC
.	TRBJ1-5	.	TRBV28	CASSFYRRAYSNQPQHF	TGTGCCAGCAGTTTTTATCGCAGGGCCTATAGCAATCAGCCCCAGCATTTT
.	TRBJ2-5	.	TRBV27	CASSLRERETQYF	TGTGCCAGCAGTTTACGAGAGAGGGAGACCCAGTACTTC
.	TRBJ1-5	.	TRBV28	CASSSSTGPQHF	TGTGCCAGCAGTTCGAGTACTGGGCCCCAGCATTTT
.	TRBJ2-3	TRBD2	TRBV9	CASSVGGLAGGTDTQYF	TGTGCCAGCAGCGTAGGGGGACTAGCGGGGGGCACAGATACGCAGTATTTT
.	TRBJ2-7	TRBD1	TRBV6-1	CASSRDRDYEQYF	TGTGCCAGCAGTCGGGACAGGGACTACGAGCAGTACTTC
.	TRBJ2-5	.	TRBV29-1	CSVTKETQYF	TGCAGCGTTACAAAAGAGACCCAGTACTTC
.	TRBJ2-3	TRBD2	TRBV7-6	CASSFSGVGIDTQYF	TGTGCCAGCAGCTTTAGCGGGGTCGGGATAGATACGCAGTATTTT
.	TRBJ1-2	.	TRBV10-3	CAISEPPGQGGYTF	TGTGCCATCAGTGAGCCTCCTGGACAAGGCGGCTACACCTTC
few	TRBJ1-2	.	TRBV5-1	CASSLSRWHGYTF	TGCGCCAGCAGCTTGTCCAGGTGGCATGGCTACACCTTC
.	TRBJ2-2	TRBD1	TRBV25-1	CASSGTGNTGELFF	TGTGCCAGCAGCGGGACAGGAAACACCGGGGAGCTGTTTTTT
.	TRBJ1-1	.	TRBV6-6	CASSDNGIAEAFF	TGTGCCAGCAGTGATAACGGGATTGCTGAAGCTTTCTTT
.	TRBJ2-7	.	TRBV28	CASSVRYEQYF	TGTGCCAGCAGTGTCCGCTACGAGCAGTACTTC
.	TRBJ1-1	.	TRBV6-6	CASSLGQGTTNTEAFF	TGTGCCAGCAGCCTCGGTCAGGGGACAACGAACACTGAAGCTTTCTTT
.	TRBJ1-2	TRBD1	TRBV11-2	CASSSTGQGAWYGYTF	TGTGCCAGCAGCTCCACAGGACAGGGGGCTTGGTATGGCTACACCTTC
.	TRBJ1-4	TRBD1	TRBV5-6	CASSLGQGGEKLFF	TGTGCCAGCAGCTTGGGACAGGGTGGTGAAAAACTGTTTTTT
.	TRBJ2-4	.	TRBV10-1	CASSEHENGGIQYF	TGCGCCAGCAGTGAGCACGAAAACGGGGGCATTCAGTACTTC
.	TRBJ2-5	.	TRBV5-1	CASSLNFQETQYF	TGCGCCAGCAGTCTCAACTTCCAAGAGACCCAGTACTTC
.	TRBJ2-7	.	TRBV7-9	CSSSFNSRAGSYEQYF	TGTTCCAGCAGCTTCAATAGCCGGGCGGGCTCCTACGAGCAGTACTTC
.	TRBJ2-7	.	TRBV5-6	CASGHIVSYEQYF	TGTGCCAGCGGACACATAGTCTCCTACGAGCAGTACTTC
.	TRBJ2-7	TRBD2	TRBV15	CATSRKWGRGDWDEQYF	TGTGCCACCAGCCGAAAATGGGGACGGGGGGATTGGGACGAGCAGTACTTC
.	TRBJ2-7	TRBD1	TRBV14	CASSTPGTGSYEQYF	TGTGCCAGCAGCACTCCCGGGACAGGCTCCTACGAGCAGTACTTC
.	TRBJ2-5	TRBD2	TRBV5-1	CASSLISGRAVETQYF	TGCGCCAGCAGCTTGATTAGCGGGAGGGCCGTAGAGACCCAGTACTTC
.	TRBJ2-2	.	TRBV15	CATSRDKQNTGELFF	TGTGCCACCAGCAGAGATAAACAAAACACCGGGGAGCTGTTTTTT
.	TRBJ2-3	TRBD2	TRBV5-4	CASSYRLLAETDTQYF	TGTGCCAGCAGCTACCGACTGCTAGCGGAGACAGATACGCAGTATTTT
.	TRBJ2-2	.	TRBV6-5	CASSLVLTGELFF	TGTGCCAGCAGCCTTGTCCTTACCGGGGAGCTGTTTTTT
.	TRBJ1-4	.	TRBV9	CASSPRGLGGTGTATNEKLFF	TGTGCCAGCAGCCCGAGGGGCCTTGGAGGGACCGGGACCGCAACTAATGAAAAACTGTTTTTT
.	TRBJ1-5	TRBD1	TRBV7-8	CASSLPQGALGQPQHF	TGTGCCAGCAGCTTACCACAGGGGGCGTTGGGACAGCCCCAGCATTTT
few	TRBJ2-1	TRBD2	TRBV6-5	CASSTTTSANEQFF	TGTGCCAGCAGTACTACGACTAGCGCCAATGAGCAGTTCTTC
.	TRBJ1-2	.	TRBV28	CASSLPEALGNYGYTF	TGTGCCAGCAGTTTACCTGAGGCTTTGGGTAACTATGGCTACACCTTC
.	TRBJ2-2	.	TRBV19	CASSRQATLTGELFF	TGTGCCAGTAGTAGGCAGGCTACTCTAACCGGGGAGCTGTTTTTT
.	TRBJ2-1	TRBD2	TRBV27	CASSLAGRDEQFF	TGTGCCAGCAGTCTAGCGGGGCGGGATGAGCAGTTCTTC